This T cell receptor beta chain stems from a study of long-term antiretroviral therapy in people with HIV (dated by TCRdb to the early 2020s). Context from the whole study: The earliest samples were collected about a decade before the 2015 WHO recommendation for immediate ART, when ART was typically delayed until CD4 counts fell. A retrospective serial study tested whether ART initiation and durable HIV suppression were associated with changes in peripheral blood TRB repertoire composition and diversity. No cross-contamination during QIAcube processing turned up in test extractions that ran a monoclonal T-cell line alongside 25 to 35 polyclonal samples. A total of about 180 cryopreserved PBMC samples were contributed to the cohort by 30 adults with confirmed HIV infection, with samples collected serially over a mean of roughly six years (range 1-12). Eleven of the 30 participants with HIV were female. Overall study results and their limits: Inferences about post-ART repertoire changes are limited because no data were available on ART adherence, viral resistance or therapy changes. Because pre-ART samples had limited cell numbers, unsorted PBMC were profiled rather than sorted CD4+ and CD8+ T cells. A significant increase in TRB diversity was found to be associated with ART initiation, although TRB diversity was observed to remain significantly below that of transplant donor controls even after long-term ART. Compared with controls, HIV repertoires had narrower CDR3 length ranges, and the network structure pointed to an antigen-experienced repertoire that shifted only slightly toward naive after ART. The samples span the years 2004 to 2017, and the ART regimens used may be less effective than current regimens. At every time point, the repertoire was dominated by expanded TRB clones first identified before ART initiation, although this dominance fluctuated and, in many PLHIV, declined after ART. Owing to limited PBMC availability, only the TCR beta chain was sequenced, without alpha chain pairing.

The immunoSEQ hsTCRB v3.0 assay was used at survey level resolution to sequence the TRB variable region. TRB sequencing targeted a depth of roughly 35,000-50,000 T-cell genomes per sample. TRB libraries were pooled and sequenced on an Illumina MiSeq using a v3 150-cycle kit. In the authors' own workflow: Analysis of repertoires was carried out in R inside a reproducible Nextflow workflow spanning QC, data transformation and analysis. LymphoSeq2, an R package for exploring AIRR-Seq data, was used to implement custom analyses. After excluding a few samples that yielded fewer than 5000 total TRB sequences, approximately 170 HIV repertoires remained for analysis. Of the 188 retained HIV repertoires, about 59 were collected before and more than 120 after ART initiation. Each repertoire was downsampled to 5000 TRB nucleotide sequences, and summary statistics were averaged across 100 downsampling iterations. Only TRB sequences with CDR3 regions of at least seven amino acids were retained for analysis. Diversity was measured with a Shannon entropy-derived clonality score and the Gini coefficient. In the repertoire networks, any two of the top 5000 CDR3 amino acid sequences were linked whenever the two sequences differed by an edit distance of one. For TRB CDR3 amino acid sequences, GLIPH2 was used to predict antigen specificity groups and MHC restriction. To flag known associations with CMV, EBV, HIV or tissue antigens, CDR3 amino acid sequences were compared against VDJdb and McPAS-TCR. Pre-ART, post-ART and control groups were compared with Wilcoxon signed-rank tests and Holm-Bonferroni correction. As stored in TCRdb, this immuneACCESS dataset retains in-frame rearrangements with V and J assigned. A fraction of the clones does not appear; measured against another copy, unresolved V genes explain less than half of the discrepancy, and the remainder lacks a known reason. D and trimming were read from the DNA, whereas the V and J calls and clone size are those reported in that table. Here the sample has under 30,000 clones; around 81% occur a single time. The top ten clones comprise about a sixth of the sample.

Inclusion was restricted to participants for whom at least one PBMC sample before ART initiation and at least two post-ART samples were available. Treatment was received in the United States of America by all participants with HIV. Before DNA extraction, cryopreserved samples of roughly 0.9-11 million PBMC were thawed and washed. At the time of the earliest PBMC sample for each participant with HIV, ages ranged from about 23 to 60 years. PBMC samples were contributed by each participant from 1-4 timepoints before ART initiation and 2-8 timepoints after ART initiation, with a median of 7 samples. Serial HIV viral load, CD4+ T-cell count, ART history and demographic data were obtained for every participant. A Qiagen kit on a QIAcube was used to extract genomic DNA from unsorted PBMC, with samples processed in batches of 12. From its cysteine to its phenylalanine, the CDR3 spans 14 amino acids. Of all the DNA, just the CDR3 is kept, 42 bases in frame from base 1. The germline ends are 12 bases apart after V is trimmed by 2 bases and J by 8 bases. The CDR1 and CDR2 encoded by the germline V gene (reference sequence) are PRHDT and FYEKMQ.

As for this clone: Its recognized antigen is unknown. Qualities for individual bases were not recorded, and no much larger clone is one base off.

Specimen: unsorted PBMCs, collected at the start of antiretroviral therapy, before treatment. The receptor chain draws on TRBV13 and TRBJ1-4; possibly the D gene is TRBD1, per 5 matching bases. This receptor was identified in a woman aged 18 to 35 with HIV. In nucleotide form, the sequence is TGTGCCAGCAGCTTATCGCAGGGCGACGAAAAACTGTTTTTT. Its coded protein is CASSLSQGDEKLFF.